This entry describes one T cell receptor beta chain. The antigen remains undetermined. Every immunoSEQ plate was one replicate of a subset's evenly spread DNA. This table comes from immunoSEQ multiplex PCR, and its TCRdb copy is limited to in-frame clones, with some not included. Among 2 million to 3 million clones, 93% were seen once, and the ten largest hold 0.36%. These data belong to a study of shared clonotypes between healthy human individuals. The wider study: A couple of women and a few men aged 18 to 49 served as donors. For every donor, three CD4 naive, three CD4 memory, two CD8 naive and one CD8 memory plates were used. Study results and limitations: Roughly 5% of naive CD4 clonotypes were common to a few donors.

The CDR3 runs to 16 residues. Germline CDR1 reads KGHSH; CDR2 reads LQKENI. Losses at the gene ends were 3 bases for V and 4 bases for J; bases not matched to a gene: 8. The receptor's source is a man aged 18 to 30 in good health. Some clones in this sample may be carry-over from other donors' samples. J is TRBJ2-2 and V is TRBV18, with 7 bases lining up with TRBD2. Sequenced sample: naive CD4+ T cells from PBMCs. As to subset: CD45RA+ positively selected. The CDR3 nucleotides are TGTGCCAGCTCACCCGCCGGGGGGAGTGCCACCGGGGAGCTGTTTTTT. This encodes CASSPAGGSATGELFF.